These T cell receptor beta chains were read from a single sample in a study of blood T cell repertoires in COVID-19. Data came from immunoSEQ multiplex PCR; TCRdb stores just in-frame clones and leaves some out. The table includes about 210,000 clones, 80% to 90% detected once. Sequenced input: peripheral blood. These receptors originate from a woman older than 75 with COVID-19, enrolled during active disease. The CDR3 runs from the conserved cysteine through the conserved F or W. A D gene is named only where the DNA matches it firmly. Some rows have no size entry. The others give once, few or many, or a class for an expanded clone.

clone_size,v_call,d_call,j_call,cdr3_nt,cdr3_aa
few,TRBV7-9,.,TRBJ2-4,TGTGCCAGCAGCCCTGGGGAGCCTGAAAACATTCAGTACTTC,CASSPGEPENIQYF
.,TRBV5-1,.,TRBJ1-5,TGCGCCAGCAGCCCTACAGAGGGATCTGGCCAGCCCCAGCATTTT,CASSPTEGSGQPQHF
.,TRBV5-4,.,TRBJ1-1,TGTGCCAGCACCTTTCAGGAGGGCACTGAAGCTTTCTTT,CASTFQEGTEAFF
.,TRBV7-9,.,TRBJ1-3,TGTGCCAGCAGCTTAGGTCAGGGGCCGAACACCATATATTTT,CASSLGQGPNTIYF
.,TRBV5-4,TRBD1,TRBJ1-2,TGTGCCAGCAGCCCTCCCGACAGGGACGATGGCTACACCTTC,CASSPPDRDDGYTF
.,TRBV19,.,TRBJ2-6,TGTGCCAGTAGTCTGGCAGGGGCCCTAATCTCTGGGGCCAACGTCCTGACTTTC,CASSLAGALISGANVLTF
.,TRBV19,.,TRBJ1-2,TGTGCCAGTAGTATTGGGGGTGGGGGCGTAATCTATGGCTACACCTTC,CASSIGGGGVIYGYTF
.,TRBV7-6,TRBD2,TRBJ2-5,TGTGCCAGCAGCCCGGGACTAGCGGGGCAAGAGACCCAGTACTTC,CASSPGLAGQETQYF
once,TRBV24-1,.,TRBJ2-3,TGTGCCACCAGTTCAGGGTTGAGCACAGATACGCAGTATTTT,CATSSGLSTDTQYF
.,TRBV7-9,.,TRBJ2-5,TGTGCCAGCAGCTTATGGTCTGGGGAGGAGACCCAGTACTTC,CASSLWSGEETQYF
once,TRBV7-2,.,TRBJ1-1,TGTGCCAGCAGCTTAGCGAACAGAGAAGCTTTCTTT,CASSLANREAFF
.,TRBV27,TRBD2,TRBJ2-1,TGTGCCAGCAGAAGGACTAGCGGGGACCGGCGCGATGAGCAGTTCTTC,CASRRTSGDRRDEQFF
.,TRBV19,.,TRBJ2-5,TGTGCCAGTAGTATCTTCGACAGGCTAGAGACCCAGTACTTC,CASSIFDRLETQYF
.,TRBV5-1,TRBD2,TRBJ2-3,TGCGCCAGCAGCTTTATGGGGACTAGGGGCGCAGATACGCAGTATTTT,CASSFMGTRGADTQYF
.,TRBV10-3,TRBD2,TRBJ2-1,TGTGCCATCAGTGCCCGGGGGGTCCCCAAATACAATGAGCAGTTCTTC,CAISARGVPKYNEQFF
.,TRBV6-5,TRBD1,TRBJ1-2,TGTGCCAGCTGGGACAGCTATGGCTACACCTTC,CASWDSYGYTF
few,TRBV6-2/TRBV6-3,TRBD2,TRBJ2-7,TGTGCCAGCAGCCCCCTCAGCGGGAAACTTTACGAGCAGTACTTC,CASSPLSGKLYEQYF
.,TRBV10-3,.,TRBJ1-4,TGTGCCATCAGTGAGTCGGGGCCGCAGGTAGGCGAAAAACTGTTTTTT,CAISESGPQVGEKLFF
.,TRBV5-1,TRBD2,TRBJ2-3,TGCGCCAGCAGCGCGGGGACTAGCGGGGGGACAGGCCCAGATACGCAGTATTTT,CASSAGTSGGTGPDTQYF
few,TRBV12-3/TRBV12-4,.,TRBJ1-5,TGTGCCAGCAGTTTTAGTGGCAATCAGCCCCAGCATTTT,CASSFSGNQPQHF
few,TRBV3-1/TRBV3-2,TRBD1,TRBJ1-4,TGTGCCAGCAGCCCGAGTCTGGGGACAGGGGATGAAAAACTGTTTTTT,CASSPSLGTGDEKLFF
.,TRBV29-1,.,TRBJ1-2,TGCAGCGTATCTCCAGGGAGCGGGAGCTATGGCTACACCTTC,CSVSPGSGSYGYTF
.,TRBV30,TRBD2,TRBJ2-7,TGTGCCTGGAGTAAAAGCGGGGGGTACGAGCAGTACTTC,CAWSKSGGYEQYF
.,TRBV12-3/TRBV12-4,.,TRBJ2-7,TGTGCCAGCAGTTTTGGACAGCCCTACGAGCAGTACTTC,CASSFGQPYEQYF
.,TRBV11-2,.,TRBJ2-1,TGTGCCAGCAGCCTCACAGGGATTGAGCAGTTCTTC,CASSLTGIEQFF